Included here is one T cell receptor beta chain sequence, with context. The data were obtained in a study of cytomegalovirus exposure and HLA in healthy donors. V lost 7 bases, J lost 2 bases, and 14 bases lay in between. This CDR3 is 14 amino acids long. Germline V gene data show CDR1 as SGHAT and CDR2 as FQDESV (reference sequence). Use of 60 Vbeta and 13 Jbeta primers characterized the PCR. Repertoires were generated with immunoSEQ multiplex PCR, while TCRdb's copy carries only in-frame clones and drops some. The repertoire consists of some 150,000 clones, with roughly 86% occurring once and the leading ten covering roughly 3.2%.

This clonotype was sampled from a man younger than 35 in good health and CMV-seropositive. Sequenced material: PBMCs. V gene TRBV11-1 combines with J gene TRBJ1-1, with a possible D match to TRBD1 (6 bases). The CDR3, as DNA: TGTGCCAGCACCCCCGCCAGGGGAAACACTGAAGCTTTCTTT. It is translated as CASTPARGNTEAFF.